Below, 15 T cell receptor beta chains from the same sample are listed, as sequenced in a study of Ad26.COV2.S vaccination and SARS-CoV-2 variants. Assay: immunoSEQ multiplex PCR; the TCRdb copy retains only in-frame clones and omits some. Here the sample spans under 150,000 clones, around 86% being singletons. The sample in question was peripheral blood, obtained after recovery from COVID-19. The receptor source for this set is a human donor who had recovered from COVID-19.

J is TRBJ1-1 and V is TRBV7-6, with D possibly being TRBD1 (5 bases). Trimming removed 3 bases at V and 3 bases at J, with 17 bases between. CDR3 size: 16 residues. Germline V gives CDR1 SGHVS, CDR2 FNYEAQ. CDR3 in amino acids: CASSLGPSGEDTEAFF. CDR3 sequence (DNA): TGTGCCAGCAGCTTGGGACCCTCGGGCGAGGACACTGAAGCTTTCTTT.

This chain joins TRBV7-2 and TRBJ2-4, with D possibly being TRBD1 or TRBD2 (5 bases each). The CDR3 covers 17 residues. The germline CDR1 and CDR2 sequences are SGHTA and FQGNSA. V lost 4 bases, J lost 0 bases, and 16 bases lay in between. The CDR3 sequence is CASSSNTGTLAKNIQYF. For the CDR3, the DNA is TGTGCCAGCAGCTCTAATACCGGGACCTTAGCCAAAAACATTCAGTACTTC.

V and J are TRBV28 and TRBJ2-1, with TRBD1 matching 7 bases. J was trimmed by 7 bases and V by 5 bases; bases with no gene match: 5. Germline values: CDR1 MDHEN, CDR2 SYDVKM. This CDR3 has 13 amino acids. DNA of the CDR3: TGTGCCAGCAGTATACAGGGGATGAATGAGCAGTTCTTC. It specifies CASSIQGMNEQFF. Supplemented by reference TRBV28 and TRBJ2-1, the full variable domain reads DVKVTQSSRYLVKRTGEKVFLECVQDMDHENMFWYRQDPGLGLRLIYFSYDVKMKEKGDIPEGYSVSREKKERFSLILESASTNQTSMYLCASSIQGMNEQFFGPGTRLTVL.

CDR3 DNA sequence: TGTGCCAGCAGGACGATCTATGTGGGACGGACAGGCAACGAAAAACTGTTTTTT. Translating it yields CASRTIYVGRTGNEKLFF. The chain is built from TRBV28 and TRBJ1-4, with TRBD1 identical over 7 bases. The germline CDR1 and CDR2 sequences are MDHEN and SYDVKM. Trimming took 6 bases from V and 8 from J; bases not matched to a gene: 21. The CDR3 totals 18 residues.

The V and J genes are TRBV19 and TRBJ1-1; D is perhaps TRBD1 (5 bases). Germline-derived CDR1 and CDR2 are LNHDA and SQIVND (reference sequence). The germline V and J ends were trimmed by 6 bases and 5 bases, with 19 bases remaining between them. CDR3 length equals 15 residues. The CDR3, as DNA: TGTGCCAGTAGCCCGGCGGCCAGGGTAAATACTGAAGCTTTCTTT. Encoded protein: CASSPAARVNTEAFF.

The chain uses TRBV6-5 and TRBJ2-7; TRBD1 matches at 10 bases. Germline V gives CDR1 MNHEY, CDR2 SVGAGI. This CDR3 contains 14 residues. With V trimmed by 5 bases and J by 5 bases, 6 bases remained unmatched. CDR3 amino acids: CASSRRDRGNEQYF. CDR3 in DNA: TGTGCCAGCAGTCGAAGGGACAGGGGCAACGAGCAGTACTTC.

The V gene is TRBV7-8, the J gene TRBJ1-5, with D possibly matching TRBD1 (5 bases). This CDR3 contains 15 residues. The germline gives CDR1 SGHVS, CDR2 FQNEAQ. Trimming cost V 2 bases and J 5 bases, with 13 bases left between them. As DNA, the CDR3 is TGTGCCAGCAGCTTAACAGGAGCTGTCTATCAGCCCCAGCATTTT. This gives the protein CASSLTGAVYQPQHF.

The chain couples TRBV5-1 to TRBJ2-5, with TRBD2 identical over 8 bases. Germline-derived CDR1 and CDR2 are SGHRS and YFSETQ. CDR3 size: 17 residues. Unmatched junction bases numbered 9, after V lost 0 bases and J lost 2 bases. The CDR3 region has the DNA TGCGCCAGCAGCTTGGGAACTGGCGCGGGGGGACAAGAGACCCAGTACTTC. Translation gives CASSLGTGAGGQETQYF.

The count of this clone is one. The chain combines TRBV28 with TRBJ2-1; unclear D gene. The CDR3 loop spans 11 amino acids. V dropped 6 bases and J dropped 4 bases, with 4 bases sitting between them. CDR1 is MDHEN, CDR2 SYDVKM, per germline. The CDR3 coding sequence is TGTGCCAGCAGCTATTACAATGAGCAGTTCTTC. Amino acids: CASSYYNEQFF.

V and J are TRBV28 and TRBJ2-3; the match to TRBD2 covers 7 bases. CDR1 and CDR2 from the germline V gene are MDHEN and SYDVKM. J lost 3 bases, V lost 5 bases, and 11 bases had no gene match. The CDR3 covers 16 residues. For the CDR3, the DNA is TGTGCCAGCAGTCTCCGACTAGCCTTGAGTACAGATACGCAGTATTTT. It encodes CASSLRLALSTDTQYF.

The chain's CDR3 is CASSRLQVRCSGANVLTF. The CDR3 coding sequence is TGTGCCAGCAGCCGATTACAGGTTAGGTGCTCTGGGGCCAACGTCCTGACTTTC. V is TRBV3-1 (or the pseudogene TRBV3-2) and J is TRBJ2-6, with D perhaps TRBD1 (5 bases). Germline V gene data show CDR1 as LGHDT and CDR2 as YNNKEL (reference sequence). The CDR3 spans 18 residues. Trimming stripped 4 bases from V and 0 bases from J, with 16 bases between.

The chain combines TRBV12-5 with TRBJ2-1; TRBD1 matches 9 bases. Germline trimming cut 1 base from V and 8 bases from J; bases unmatched to any gene: 6. The length of the CDR3 is 15 residues. Germline V gives CDR1 LGHNT, CDR2 FRNRAP. The CDR3, as DNA: TGTGCTAGTGGTTTGGGGACAGGGGTGATCGATGAGCAGTTCTTC. This gives the protein CASGLGTGVIDEQFF.

The V gene is TRBV28, the J gene TRBJ2-1; 9 nucleotides agree with TRBD1. Per germline, CDR1 MDHEN and CDR2 SYDVKM. CDR3 length equals 18 residues. After removal of 7 bases from V and 6 bases from J, the junction contained 19 bases not matched to a gene. CDR3 protein: CASTPPFKGTGILNEQFF. The CDR3 nucleotides are TGTGCCAGCACCCCCCCGTTCAAAGGGACAGGGATTCTCAATGAGCAGTTCTTC.

The rearrangement links TRBV5-8 to TRBJ1-5; the match to TRBD1 covers 9 bases. The CDR3 sequence is 17 residues long. The germline CDR1 and CDR2 sequences are SGHTS and YDEGEE. After removal of 0 bases from V and 2 bases from J, the junction contained 6 bases not matched to a gene. The CDR3 region has the DNA TGTGCCAGCAGCTTGGGGACAGGGGAATGGGGCAATCAGCCCCAGCATTTT. Translation: CASSLGTGEWGNQPQHF.

This chain connects TRBV4-1 to TRBJ2-1, with TRBD2 matching over 8 bases. CDR1 and CDR2 (germline): MGHRA, YSYEKL. CDR3 length: 17 residues. After removal of 1 base from V and 5 bases from J, the junction contained 10 bases not matched to a gene. Here the CDR3 DNA reads TGCGCCAGCAGCCAAGGGGTCACAAGCGGGGGAGACAATGAGCAGTTCTTC. It encodes CASSQGVTSGGDNEQFF.